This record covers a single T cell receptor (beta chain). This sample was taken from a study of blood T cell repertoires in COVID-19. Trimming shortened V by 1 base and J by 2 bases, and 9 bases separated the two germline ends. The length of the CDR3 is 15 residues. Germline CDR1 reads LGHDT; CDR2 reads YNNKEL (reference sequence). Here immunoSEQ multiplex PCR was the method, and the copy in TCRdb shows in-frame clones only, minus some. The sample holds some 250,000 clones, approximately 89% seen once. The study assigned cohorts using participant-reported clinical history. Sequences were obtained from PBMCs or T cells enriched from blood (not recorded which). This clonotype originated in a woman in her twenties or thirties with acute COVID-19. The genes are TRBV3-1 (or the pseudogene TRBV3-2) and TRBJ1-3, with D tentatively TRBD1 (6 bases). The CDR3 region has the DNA TGTGCCAGCAGCCAAGCCGGGGGGCCTGGAAACACCATATATTTT. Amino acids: CASSQAGGPGNTIYF.